These 3 T cell receptor beta chains originate from one sample sequenced in a study of regulatory T cells in long-lasting Graves disease. Time point given: persistent/refractory GD, antithyroid drugs over 5 years with positive TRAb. The authors made the TCR library using RNA they extracted from PBMCs. Both iRepertoire HTBI primers and Arm-PCR of CDR3 regions were used to build the TCR beta libraries. TCRdb called the multiplex PCR reads again in MiXCR, with one record for every CDR3 protein. This table holds a few hundred thousand distinct CDR3 sequences, around 22% found once. This specimen consisted of peripheral blood mononuclear cells (PBMCs), obtained when the disease was refractory, from a patient treated with antithyroid drugs. The receptors shown here come from a female donor with Graves disease.

This clonotype occurred a few times. This chain joins TRBV12-3 or TRBV12-4 and TRBJ1-2; D perhaps matches TRBD1 (5 bases). The V end lost 1 base, the J end lost 4 bases, and 10 bases lay between the germline ends. This CDR3 spans 14 amino acids. The CDR3 sequence is CASSLDVGGYGYTF. The CDR3 nucleotides read TGTGCCAGCAGTTTAGATGTCGGGGGCTATGGCTACACCTTC.

The V call is TRBV19, the J call TRBJ1-2; TRBD1 might be the D (6 bases). Germline V gene sequence: CDR1 LNHDA, CDR2 SQIVND (reference sequence). V lost 3 bases and J lost 5, with 10 bases in between. The CDR3 length is 13 residues. In DNA, the CDR3 is TGTGCCAGTAGTATTCCAGGGGATTATGGCTACACCTTC. This translates into CASSIPGDYGYTF.

This clonotype was detected many times. At one end the junction does not follow the germline gene, possibly because of a read error. J is TRBJ2-7 and V is TRBV2, with 13 bases that match TRBD2. CDR1 is SNHLY, CDR2 FYNNEI, per germline. CDR3 length: 13 amino acids. The CDR3 loop reads CASTPGTSGILSF. The CDR3 nucleotides are TGTGCCAGCACCCCTGGGACTAGCGGGATTTTGTCGTTC.